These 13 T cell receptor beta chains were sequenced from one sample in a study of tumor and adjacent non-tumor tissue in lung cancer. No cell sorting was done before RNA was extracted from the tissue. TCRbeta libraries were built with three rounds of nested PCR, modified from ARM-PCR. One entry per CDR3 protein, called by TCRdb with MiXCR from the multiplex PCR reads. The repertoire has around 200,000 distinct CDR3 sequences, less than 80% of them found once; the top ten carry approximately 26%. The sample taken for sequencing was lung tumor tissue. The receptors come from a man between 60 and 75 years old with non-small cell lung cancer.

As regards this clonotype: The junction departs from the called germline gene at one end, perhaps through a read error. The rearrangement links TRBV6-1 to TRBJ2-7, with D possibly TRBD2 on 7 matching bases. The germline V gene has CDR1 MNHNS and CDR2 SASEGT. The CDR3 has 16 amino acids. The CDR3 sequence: CVSSELGGGNLYEQYF. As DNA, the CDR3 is TGTGTCAGCAGTGAATTAGGGGGAGGGAATCTATACGAGCAGTACTTC.

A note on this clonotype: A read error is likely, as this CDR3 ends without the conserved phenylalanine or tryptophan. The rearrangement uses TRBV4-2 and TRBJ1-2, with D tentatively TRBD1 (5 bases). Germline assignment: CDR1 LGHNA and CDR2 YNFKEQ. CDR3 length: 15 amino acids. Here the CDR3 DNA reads TGTGCCAGCAGTCAAGATGGTCGTGGGGGCTATGGCTACACCATC. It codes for CASSQDGRGGYGYTI.

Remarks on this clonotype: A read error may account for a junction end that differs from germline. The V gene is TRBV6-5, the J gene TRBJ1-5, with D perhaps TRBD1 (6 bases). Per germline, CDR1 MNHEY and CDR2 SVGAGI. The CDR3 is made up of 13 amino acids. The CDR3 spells CASSEQGTQPQLF. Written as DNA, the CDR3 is TGTGCCAGCAGTGAACAGGGTACCCAGCCCCAGCTTTTT.

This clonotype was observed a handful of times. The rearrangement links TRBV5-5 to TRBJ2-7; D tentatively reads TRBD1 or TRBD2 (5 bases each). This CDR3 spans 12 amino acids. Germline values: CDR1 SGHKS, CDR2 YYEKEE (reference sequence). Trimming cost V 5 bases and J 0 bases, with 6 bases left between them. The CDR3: CASRGDSYEQYF. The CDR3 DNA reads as TGTGCCAGCAGGGGGGACTCCTACGAGCAGTACTTC.

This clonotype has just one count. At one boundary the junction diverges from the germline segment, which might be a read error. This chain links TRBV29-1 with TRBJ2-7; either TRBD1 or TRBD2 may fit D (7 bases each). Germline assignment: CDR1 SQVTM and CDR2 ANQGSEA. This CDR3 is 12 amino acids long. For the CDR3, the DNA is TGCAGCGGCGGCACAGGGGACTACGAGGAGTACTTC. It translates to CSGGTGDYEEYF.

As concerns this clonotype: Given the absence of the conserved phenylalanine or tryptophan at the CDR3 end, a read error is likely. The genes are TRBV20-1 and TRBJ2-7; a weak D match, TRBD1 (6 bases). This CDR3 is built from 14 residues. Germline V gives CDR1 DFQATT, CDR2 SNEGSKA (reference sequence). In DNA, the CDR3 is TGCAGCGCTAGAGAGGCTGGGGGCAGTTACGAGCAGTACTCC. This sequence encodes CSAREAGGSYEQYS.

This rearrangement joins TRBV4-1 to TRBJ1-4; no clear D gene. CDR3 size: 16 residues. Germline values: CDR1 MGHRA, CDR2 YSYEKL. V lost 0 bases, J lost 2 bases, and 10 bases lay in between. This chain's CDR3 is CASSQDRQNTNEKLFF. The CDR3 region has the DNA TGCGCCAGCAGCCAAGATCGGCAGAATACTAATGAAAAACTGTTTTTT.

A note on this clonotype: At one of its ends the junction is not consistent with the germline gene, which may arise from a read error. The DNA for the CDR3 is TGTGCCAGCAGTTTCTCGGTTGGGGGTTTTGAGACTCAGTACTTC. This codes for CASSFSVGGFETQYF. The chain joins TRBV6-5 to TRBJ2-5; the D gene could be TRBD1 or TRBD2 (5 bases each). Germline V CDR1 and CDR2: MNHEY, SVGAGI. This CDR3 has 15 amino acids.

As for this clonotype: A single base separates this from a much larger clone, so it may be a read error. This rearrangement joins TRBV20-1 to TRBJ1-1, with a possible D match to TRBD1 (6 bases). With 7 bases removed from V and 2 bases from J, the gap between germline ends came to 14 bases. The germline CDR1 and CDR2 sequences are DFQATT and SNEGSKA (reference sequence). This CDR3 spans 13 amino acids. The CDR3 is CSVVTGINTEAFF. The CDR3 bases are TGCAGTGTTGTTACAGGGATCAACACTGAAGCTTTCTTT.

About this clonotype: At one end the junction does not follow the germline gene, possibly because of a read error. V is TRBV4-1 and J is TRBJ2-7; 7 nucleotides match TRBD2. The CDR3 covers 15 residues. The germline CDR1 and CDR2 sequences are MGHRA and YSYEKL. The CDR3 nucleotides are TGCGTCAGCAGCCAAACTAGCGAGGGAAACTACGACCAGTACTTC. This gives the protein CVSSQTSEGNYDQYF.

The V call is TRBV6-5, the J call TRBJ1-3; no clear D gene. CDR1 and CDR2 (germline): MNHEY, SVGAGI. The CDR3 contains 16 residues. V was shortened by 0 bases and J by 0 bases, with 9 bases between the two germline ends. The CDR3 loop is CASSYSRRGSGNTIYF. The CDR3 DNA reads TGTGCCAGCAGTTACTCCCGACGGGGCTCTGGAAACACCATATATTTT.

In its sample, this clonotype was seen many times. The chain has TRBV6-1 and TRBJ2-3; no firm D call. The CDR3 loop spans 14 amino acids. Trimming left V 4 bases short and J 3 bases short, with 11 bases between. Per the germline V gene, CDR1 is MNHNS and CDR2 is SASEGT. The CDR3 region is CASSVVGKTDTQYF. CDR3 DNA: TGTGCCAGCAGTGTTGTGGGGAAGACAGATACGCAGTATTTT.

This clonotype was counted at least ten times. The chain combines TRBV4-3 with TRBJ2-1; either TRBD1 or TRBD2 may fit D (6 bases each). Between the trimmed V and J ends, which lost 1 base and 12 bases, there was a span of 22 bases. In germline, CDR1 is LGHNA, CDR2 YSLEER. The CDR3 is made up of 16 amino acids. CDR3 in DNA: TGCGCCAGCAGCCAAGTGCTCGGCGGAGGGGGAGTTGTGCAGTTCTTC. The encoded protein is CASSQVLGGGGVVQFF.